This TCR beta chain was sequenced for a study of early T cells in non-severe SARS-CoV-2 infection. Overall study: Unsorted whole blood bulk RNA was sequenced, with unpaired chains.

The V end was cut by 2 bases, the J end by 13 bases, with 9 bases between. The CDR3 is 12 amino acids. Germline CDR1 MDHEN, CDR2 SYDVKM. Separate cDNA molecules each had unique molecular identifiers attached to them. TCRdb re-called the 5' RACE reads through MiXCR, storing one row per CDR3 protein. The sample shows about 45,000 distinct CDR3 sequences, around 10% of them seen only once. This clonotype was obtained from an adult who was a healthcare worker with PCR-confirmed SARS-CoV-2 infection or an uninfected control (not recorded which). The specimen sequenced was whole blood. The chain couples TRBV28 to TRBJ1-6; the D is unclear. The CDR3 is CASSLIRSPLHF. CDR3 in DNA: TGTGCCAGCAGTTTAATAAGGTCCCCCCTCCACTTT. The full variable domain, its missing parts supplied by reference TRBV28 and TRBJ1-6, is DVKVTQSSRYLVKRTGEKVFLECVQDMDHENMFWYRQDPGLGLRLIYFSYDVKMKEKGDIPEGYSVSREKKERFSLILESASTNQTSMYLCASSLIRSPLHFGNGTRLTVT.